This TCR beta chain is from a study of CD8+CD57+ T cells in acquired aplastic anemia. The CDR3 runs to 14 residues. V was shortened by 7 bases and J by 5 bases, with 17 bases between the two germline ends. Germline CDR1 SNHLY, CDR2 FYNNEI. The table lists this clonotype with a count of one. Investigators profiled TCR beta VDJ and CDR3 from genomic DNA template. Via MiXCR, TCRdb re-called the reads, giving one row per CDR3 protein. The sample yields 150,000 or so distinct CDR3 sequences, just under 65% seen once. Sequencing was done on a sample of sorted CD4+, CD8+, or CD8+CD57+ T cells (not recorded which) from PBMCs. The rearrangement uses TRBV2 and TRBJ2-5, with a tentative D call TRBD1 (6 bases). This receptor was obtained from a human donor in good health. The CDR3 spells CASTNTRGLETQYF. In DNA form, the CDR3 reads TGTGCCAGCACCAATACCAGGGGTTTGGAGACCCAGTACTTC.